The 13 T cell receptor beta chains listed next were all sequenced from one sample in a study of beta chain features in type 1 diabetes. Since all of the isolated RNA was reverse transcribed, expressed TCRB transcripts were what got sequenced. The method was immunoSEQ multiplex PCR; TCRdb's version includes in-frame clones alone and lacks a portion of them. The sample holds more than 300,000 clones, roughly 16% seen once. The sequenced material came from naive CD4+ T cells from blood. The receptors derive from a woman younger than 30 in good health.

This clone appeared a few times. The chain employs TRBV5-4 and TRBJ1-1; 7 nucleotides line up with TRBD1. Germline values: CDR1 SGHNT, CDR2 YYREEE (reference sequence). V lost 2 bases to trimming and J lost 1 base; unmatched junction nucleotides: 2. This CDR3 is built from 14 residues. CDR3 sequence: CASSFRTGNTEAFF. DNA for the CDR3: TGTGCCAGCAGCTTCCGGACAGGGAACACTGAAGCTTTCTTT.

This sequence joins TRBV9 and TRBJ2-1, with D possibly TRBD2 on 7 matching bases. The V end was cut by 7 bases, the J end by 1 base, with 15 bases between. The CDR3 is made up of 15 amino acids. The V gene's germline CDR1 is SGDLS and CDR2 YYNGEE. The CDR3 DNA is TGTGCCAGCTCGGGGGAGGGGGAGTCCTACAATGAGCAGTTCTTC. It translates to CASSGEGESYNEQFF.

This clone was observed a handful of times. The CDR3 region is CASSSRFLARGPHEQYF. Written as DNA, the CDR3 is TGTGCCAGCAGCTCCCGTTTTCTAGCTCGAGGGCCCCACGAGCAGTACTTC. This sequence joins TRBV7-2 and TRBJ2-7; D might be TRBD2 (5 bases). Deletions cut 4 bases from V and 5 bases from J, with 24 bases between. This CDR3 region has 17 residues. Germline assignment: CDR1 SGHTA and CDR2 FQGNSA.

This clone was observed a few times. The gene calls are TRBV7-2 and TRBJ2-1; 9 bases line up with TRBD1. Trimming took 7 bases from V and 6 from J; bases not matched to a gene: 10. The CDR3 covers 15 residues. CDR1 SGHTA and CDR2 FQGNSA come from the germline V gene. CDR3 bases: TGTGCCAGCACCCAACCGGGACAGGGATTCAATGAGCAGTTCTTC. The encoded protein is CASTQPGQGFNEQFF.

This clone was seen a few times. The chain recombines TRBV15 with TRBJ1-2; TRBD1 might be the D (5 bases). The CDR3 is made up of 15 amino acids. CDR1 is LNHNV and CDR2 is YYDKDF in the germline V gene (reference sequence). Deletions cut 5 bases from V and 1 base from J, with 14 bases between. CDR3 residues: CATSGPRAGNYGYTF. DNA of the CDR3: TGTGCCACCAGCGGGCCCAGGGCCGGTAACTATGGCTACACCTTC.

The chain recombines TRBV6-5 with TRBJ2-5; TRBD1 matches 7 bases. V lost 0 bases, J lost 4 bases, and 8 bases stayed unmatched. The CDR3 spans 16 residues. The germline CDR1 and CDR2 sequences are MNHEY and SVGAGI. CDR3 loop: CASSYSNQGDVETQYF. The CDR3 DNA is TGTGCCAGCAGTTACTCGAACCAGGGGGATGTAGAGACCCAGTACTTC.

The chain joins TRBV10-3 to TRBJ2-6; 8 bases are a match to TRBD1. Germline V gene sequence: CDR1 ENHRY, CDR2 SYGVKD. The CDR3 consists of 16 residues. The trim removed 4 bases at V and 0 bases at J, leaving 2 bases unmatched. The CDR3 coding sequence is TGTGCCATCAGTGGACAGGGGACCTCTGGGGCCAACGTCCTGACTTTC. It specifies CAISGQGTSGANVLTF.

CDR3 bases: TGTGCCAGCAGCTCCGGGACAGGGGGAGATCAGCCCCAGCATTTT. Protein: CASSSGTGGDQPQHF. The chain joins TRBV7-9 to TRBJ1-5, with 11 bases identical to TRBD1. Germline V lookup: CDR1 SEHNR, CDR2 FQNEAQ (reference sequence). Trimming removed 4 bases from V and 5 bases from J; junction bases left unmatched: 4. This CDR3 spans 15 amino acids.

This chain links TRBV14 with TRBJ2-1, with D unclear. Trimming left V 4 bases short and J 4 bases short, with 8 bases between. The V gene's germline CDR1 is SGHDN and CDR2 FVKESK. CDR3 length: 13 residues. The CDR3: CASSPLRYNEQFF. The CDR3 DNA reads as TGTGCCAGCAGCCCCCTACGGTACAATGAGCAGTTCTTC. The complete variable domain, with remaining parts taken from reference TRBV14 and TRBJ2-1, reads EAGVTQFPSHSVIEKGQTVTLRCDPISGHDNLYWYRRVMGKEIKFLLHFVKESKQDESGMPNNRFLAERTGGTYSTLKVQPAELEDSGVYFCASSPLRYNEQFFGPGTRLTVL.

The V and J genes are TRBV27 and TRBJ2-1, with 9 positions matching TRBD2. Germline V gene sequence: CDR1 MNHEY, CDR2 SMNVEV (reference sequence). The CDR3 has 16 amino acids. V shed 2 bases, J shed 6 bases, and the junction held 8 bases outside the gene matches. The CDR3 coding sequence is TGTGCCAGCAGTTTAAAGCCTAGCGGGGTCCGCAATGAGCAGTTCTTC. This encodes CASSLKPSGVRNEQFF.

The rearrangement links TRBV7-2 to TRBJ2-4; 13 bases match TRBD2. Germline lookup yields CDR1 SGHTA and CDR2 FQGNSA. Trimming at V came to 5 bases and at J to 13 bases, leaving 11 bases not matched to a gene. The CDR3 runs to 15 residues. CDR3 coding DNA: TGTGCCAGCAGCCCCCAGACGGGACTAGCGGGAAACCAGTACTTC. Translation gives CASSPQTGLAGNQYF. Variable domain in full (rest from reference TRBV7-2 and TRBJ2-4): GAGVSQSPSNKVTEKGKDVELRCDPISGHTALYWYRQSLGQGLEFLIYFQGNSAPDKSGLPSDRFSAERTGGSVSTLTIQRTQQEDSAVYLCASSPQTGLAGNQYFGAGTRLSVL.

This clone was found a few times. The chain has TRBV18 and TRBJ2-7; 10 bases fit TRBD2. In germline, CDR1 is KGHSH, CDR2 LQKENI. The CDR3 covers 15 residues. V was clipped by 3 bases and J by 5 bases; unmatched bases: 7. Here the CDR3 DNA reads TGTGCCAGCTCACCTTCTAGCGGGAGTAAGGACGAGCAGTACTTC. This codes for CASSPSSGSKDEQYF.

The chain joins TRBV2 to TRBJ1-2; D possibly corresponds to TRBD1 (5 bases). There are 15 residues in the CDR3. Germline V gene lookup returns CDR1 SNHLY and CDR2 FYNNEI. V gave up 6 bases and J gave up 5 bases, with 19 bases separating them. Written as DNA, the CDR3 is TGTGCCAGCAGATCGGACACCCATAGGACGTATGGCTACACCTTC. Its translation is CASRSDTHRTYGYTF.